This T cell receptor (beta chain) was sequenced during a study of blood T cell repertoires in COVID-19. At the level of the study: Collection of acute and convalescent COVID-19 samples took place in the United States, Italy and Spain. T cells, B-cell-depleted T cells, or PBMCs supplied cDNA or gDNA.

Per the authors' pipeline: Amplified reference gene primers provided the basis for estimating nucleated cell counts. Data came from immunoSEQ multiplex PCR; TCRdb stores just in-frame clones and leaves some out. The V and J calls and clone size are taken from that table; D and trimming were inferred from the DNA. The profile covers hundreds of thousands of clones, with approximately 86% appearing a single time and about 1.9% taken by the ten largest. CDR1 is LGHNA, CDR2 YSLEER, per germline. The CDR3 extends over 15 amino acids. Trimming took 3 bases from V and 6 from J, leaving 12 bases between them.

Source material: peripheral blood. The chain joins TRBV4-3 to TRBJ1-6, with D uncertain. The clonotype comes from a woman younger than 45 who had recovered from COVID-19. The CDR3: CASSQGRLGNSPLHF. DNA of the CDR3: TGCGCCAGCAGCCAGGGGAGGTTGGGTAATTCACCCCTCCACTTT.